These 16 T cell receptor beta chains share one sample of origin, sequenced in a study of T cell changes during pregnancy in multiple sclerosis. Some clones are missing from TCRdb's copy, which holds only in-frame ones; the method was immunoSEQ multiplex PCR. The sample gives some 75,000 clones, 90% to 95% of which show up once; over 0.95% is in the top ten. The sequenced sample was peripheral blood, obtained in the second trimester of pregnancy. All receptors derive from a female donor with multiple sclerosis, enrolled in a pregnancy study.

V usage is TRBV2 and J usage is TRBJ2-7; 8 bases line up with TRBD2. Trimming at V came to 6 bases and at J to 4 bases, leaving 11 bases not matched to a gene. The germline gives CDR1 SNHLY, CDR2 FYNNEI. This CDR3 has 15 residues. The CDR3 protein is CASSPTTSVKYEQYF. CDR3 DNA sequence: TGTGCCAGCAGCCCTACGACTAGCGTCAAGTACGAGCAGTACTTC.

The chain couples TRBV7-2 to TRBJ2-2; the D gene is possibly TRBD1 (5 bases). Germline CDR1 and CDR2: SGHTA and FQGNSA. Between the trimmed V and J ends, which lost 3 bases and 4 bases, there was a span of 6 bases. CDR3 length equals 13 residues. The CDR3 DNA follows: TGTGCCAGCAGCTTCAGGGCCACCGGGGAGCTGTTTTTT. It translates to CASSFRATGELFF.

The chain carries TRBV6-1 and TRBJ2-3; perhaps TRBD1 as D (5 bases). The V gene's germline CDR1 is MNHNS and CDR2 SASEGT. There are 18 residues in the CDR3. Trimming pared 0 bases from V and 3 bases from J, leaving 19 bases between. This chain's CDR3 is CASSEALEVWAGTDTQYF. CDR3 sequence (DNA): TGTGCCAGCAGTGAAGCGCTCGAGGTCTGGGCAGGGACAGATACGCAGTATTTT.

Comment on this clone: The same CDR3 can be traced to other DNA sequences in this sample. CDR3 sequence: CASSYSDSYEQYF. The CDR3 DNA follows: TGTGCCAGCAGTTACTCCGACTCTTACGAGCAGTACTTC. The rearrangement joins TRBV6-5 to TRBJ2-7; D ambiguous. The germline CDR1 and CDR2 sequences are MNHEY and SVGAGI. The CDR3 is 13 residues long. V was cut by 0 bases and J by 4 bases, with 7 bases left in between.

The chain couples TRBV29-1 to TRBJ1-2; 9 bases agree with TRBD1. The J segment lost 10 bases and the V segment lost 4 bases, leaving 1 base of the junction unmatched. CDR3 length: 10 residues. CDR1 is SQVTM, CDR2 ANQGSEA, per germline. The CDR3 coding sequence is TGCAGCGTTGGGGACAGGGACTACACCTTC. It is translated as CSVGDRDYTF. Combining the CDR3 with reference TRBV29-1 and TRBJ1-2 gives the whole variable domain SAVISQKPSRDICQRGTSLTIQCQVDSQVTMMFWYRQQPGQSLTLIATANQGSEATYESGFVIDKFPISRPNLTFSTLTVSNMSPEDSSIYLCSVGDRDYTFGSGTRLTVV.

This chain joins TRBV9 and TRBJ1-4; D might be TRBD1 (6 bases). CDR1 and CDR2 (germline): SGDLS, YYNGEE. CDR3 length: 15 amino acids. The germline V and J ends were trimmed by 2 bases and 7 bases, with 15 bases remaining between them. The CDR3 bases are TGTGCCAGCAGCGTGTCCGGGGGGGCGGGTGAAAAACTGTTTTTT. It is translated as CASSVSGGAGEKLFF.

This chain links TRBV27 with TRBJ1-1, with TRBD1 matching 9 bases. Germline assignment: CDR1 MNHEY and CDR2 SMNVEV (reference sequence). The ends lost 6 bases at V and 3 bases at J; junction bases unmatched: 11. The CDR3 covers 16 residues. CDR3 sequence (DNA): TGTGCCAGCAGCCCTTGGGTGGGACAGGGAGACACTGAAGCTTTCTTT. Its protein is CASSPWVGQGDTEAFF.

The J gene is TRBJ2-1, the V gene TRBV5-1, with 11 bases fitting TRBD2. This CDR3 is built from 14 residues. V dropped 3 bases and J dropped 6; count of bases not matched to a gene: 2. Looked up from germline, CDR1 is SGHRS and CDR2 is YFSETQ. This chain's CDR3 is CASSSGLAVNEQFF. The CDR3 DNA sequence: TGCGCCAGCAGCTCGGGACTAGCGGTCAATGAGCAGTTCTTC.

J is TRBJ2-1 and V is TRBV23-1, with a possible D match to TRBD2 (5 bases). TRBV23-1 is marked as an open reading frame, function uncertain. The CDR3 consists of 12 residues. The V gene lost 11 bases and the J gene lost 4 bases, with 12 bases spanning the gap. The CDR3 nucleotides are TGCGCCCGATCAGACTATTACAATGAGCAGTTCTTC. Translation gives CARSDYYNEQFF.

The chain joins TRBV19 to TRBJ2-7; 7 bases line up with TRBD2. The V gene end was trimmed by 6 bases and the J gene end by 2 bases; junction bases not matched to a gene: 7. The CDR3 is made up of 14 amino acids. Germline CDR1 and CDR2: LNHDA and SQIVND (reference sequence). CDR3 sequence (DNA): TGTGCCAGTAGCACGGGAGGACGGGCCTACGAGCAGTACTTC. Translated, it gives CASSTGGRAYEQYF.

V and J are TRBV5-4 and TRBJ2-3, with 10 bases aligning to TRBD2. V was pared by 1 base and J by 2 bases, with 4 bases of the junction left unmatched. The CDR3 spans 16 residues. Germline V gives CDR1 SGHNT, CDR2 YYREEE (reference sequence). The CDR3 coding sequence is TGTGCCAGCAGCTTGAGACTAGCGGGTAACACAGATACGCAGTATTTT. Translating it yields CASSLRLAGNTDTQYF.

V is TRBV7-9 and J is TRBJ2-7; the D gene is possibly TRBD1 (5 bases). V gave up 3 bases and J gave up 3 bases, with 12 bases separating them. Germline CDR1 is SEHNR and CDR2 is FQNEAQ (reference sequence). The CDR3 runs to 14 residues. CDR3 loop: CASSFVGQNYEQYF. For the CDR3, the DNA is TGTGCCAGCAGCTTCGTTGGACAAAACTACGAGCAGTACTTC.

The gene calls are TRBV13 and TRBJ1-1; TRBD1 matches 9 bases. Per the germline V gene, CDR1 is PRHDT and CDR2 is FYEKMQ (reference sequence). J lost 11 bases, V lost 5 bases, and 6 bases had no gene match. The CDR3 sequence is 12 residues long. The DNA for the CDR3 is TGTGCCAGCAGCCCAGGACAGGGGTGGGCTTTCTTT. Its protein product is CASSPGQGWAFF.

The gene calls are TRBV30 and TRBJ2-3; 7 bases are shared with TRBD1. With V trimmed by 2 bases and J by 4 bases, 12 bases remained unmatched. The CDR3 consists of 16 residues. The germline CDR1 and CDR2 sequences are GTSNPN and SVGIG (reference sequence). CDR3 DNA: TGTGCCTGGAGTCTCTTCGCAGGGGGTTCCTCAGATACGCAGTATTTT. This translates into CAWSLFAGGSSDTQYF. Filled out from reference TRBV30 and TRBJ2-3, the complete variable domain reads SQTIHQWPATLVQPVGSPLSLECTVEGTSNPNLYWYRQAAGRGLQLLFYSVGIGQISSEVPQNLSASRPQDRQFILSSKKLLLSDSGFYLCAWSLFAGGSSDTQYFGPGTRLTVL.

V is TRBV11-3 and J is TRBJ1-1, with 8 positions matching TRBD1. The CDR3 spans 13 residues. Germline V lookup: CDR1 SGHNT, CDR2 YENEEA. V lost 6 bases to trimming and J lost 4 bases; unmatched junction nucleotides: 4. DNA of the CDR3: TGTGCCAGCAGTTACACAGGGGGCACTGAAGCTTTCTTT. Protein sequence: CASSYTGGTEAFF.

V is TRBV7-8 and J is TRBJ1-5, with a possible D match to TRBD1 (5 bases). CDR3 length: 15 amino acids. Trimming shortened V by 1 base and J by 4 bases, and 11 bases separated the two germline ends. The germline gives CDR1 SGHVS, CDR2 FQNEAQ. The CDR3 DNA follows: TGTGCCAGCAGCTTAGTGGGTCAGGGTAATCAGCCCCAGCATTTT. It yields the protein CASSLVGQGNQPQHF. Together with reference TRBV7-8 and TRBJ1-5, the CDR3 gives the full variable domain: GAGVSQSPRYKVAKRGQDVALRCDPISGHVSLFWYQQALGQGPEFLTYFQNEAQLDKSGLPSDRFFAERPEGSVSTLKIQRTQQEDSAVYLCASSLVGQGNQPQHFGDGTRLSIL.